This is a list of T cell receptor beta chains from one sample in a study of blood T cell repertoires in COVID-19. Measured with immunoSEQ multiplex PCR; TCRdb has only the in-frame clones, and not every one. The repertoire has about 53,000 clones, about 87% of them found once; the top ten carry 3.5% to 4.5%. Sequencing used peripheral blood. Every receptor here comes from a man in his fifties or sixties with acute or convalescent COVID-19. The CDR3 runs from the conserved cysteine through the conserved F or W. The D gene is left open where the match is weak. The size entry is marked missing in some rows and otherwise reads once, few, many or a size class.

j_call: TRBJ2-3; cdr3_length: 14; d_call: -; clone_size: -; v_call: TRBV7-3; cdr3_aa: CASSSGDSGDTQYF; cdr3_nt: TGTGCCAGCAGCTCCGGGGACTCCGGTGATACGCAGTATTTT
j_call: TRBJ2-7; cdr3_length: 14; d_call: TRBD1; clone_size: -; v_call: TRBV6-4; cdr3_aa: CASSDGTGGSVQYF; cdr3_nt: TGTGCCAGCAGTGACGGGACAGGGGGGTCTGTGCAGTACTTC
j_call: TRBJ1-2; cdr3_length: 17; d_call: TRBD1; clone_size: -; v_call: TRBV5-5; cdr3_aa: CASTVGDRGVTNYGYTF; cdr3_nt: TGTGCCAGCACTGTCGGGGACAGGGGCGTTACTAACTATGGCTACACCTTC
j_call: TRBJ1-1; cdr3_length: 14; d_call: -; clone_size: -; v_call: TRBV29-1; cdr3_aa: CSVRDTGRNTEAFF; cdr3_nt: TGCAGCGTTAGGGACACGGGGCGCAACACTGAAGCTTTCTTT
j_call: TRBJ2-7; cdr3_length: 16; d_call: -; clone_size: -; v_call: TRBV10-1; cdr3_aa: CASSDDVGHSSYEQYF; cdr3_nt: TGCGCCAGCAGTGACGACGTGGGACATAGCTCCTACGAGCAGTACTTC
j_call: TRBJ2-1; cdr3_length: 12; d_call: TRBD1; clone_size: -; v_call: TRBV30; cdr3_aa: CAWDRGEHEQFF; cdr3_nt: TGTGCCTGGGACAGGGGGGAACATGAGCAGTTCTTC
j_call: TRBJ2-5; cdr3_length: 15; d_call: TRBD1; clone_size: once; v_call: TRBV28; cdr3_aa: CASSLSLGGWETQYF; cdr3_nt: TGTGCCAGCAGTTTATCATTAGGGGGCTGGGAGACCCAGTACTTC
j_call: TRBJ2-5; cdr3_length: 15; d_call: -; clone_size: -; v_call: TRBV4-1; cdr3_aa: CASSQVSGGQETQYF; cdr3_nt: TGCGCCAGCAGCCAAGTATCCGGGGGCCAAGAGACCCAGTACTTC
j_call: TRBJ1-1; cdr3_length: 14; d_call: -; clone_size: -; v_call: TRBV6-4; cdr3_aa: CASSAQGGFTEAFF; cdr3_nt: TGTGCCAGCAGTGCCCAGGGAGGGTTCACTGAAGCTTTCTTT
j_call: TRBJ2-7; cdr3_length: 14; d_call: TRBD2; clone_size: -; v_call: TRBV5-1; cdr3_aa: CASSSGTSPYEQYF; cdr3_nt: TGCGCCAGCAGCTCCGGGACTAGCCCCTACGAGCAGTACTTC
j_call: TRBJ2-2; cdr3_length: 18; d_call: TRBD2; clone_size: -; v_call: TRBV27; cdr3_aa: CASSPTGLAGVGAGELFF; cdr3_nt: TGTGCCAGCAGTCCCACGGGACTAGCGGGAGTAGGCGCCGGGGAGCTGTTTTTT
j_call: TRBJ1-2; cdr3_length: 14; d_call: TRBD1; clone_size: few; v_call: TRBV4-2; cdr3_aa: CASSQDRESYGYTF; cdr3_nt: TGTGCCAGCAGCCAGGACAGGGAAAGCTATGGCTACACCTTC
j_call: TRBJ2-5; cdr3_length: 14; d_call: TRBD2; clone_size: once; v_call: TRBV3-1/TRBV3-2; cdr3_aa: CASKQLASMETQYF; cdr3_nt: TGTGCCAGCAAACAACTAGCGAGTATGGAGACCCAGTACTTC
j_call: TRBJ1-6; cdr3_length: 16; d_call: TRBD1; clone_size: -; v_call: TRBV3-1/TRBV3-2; cdr3_aa: CASSSTRTGIGSPLHF; cdr3_nt: TGTGCCAGCAGCTCAACGAGGACAGGGATAGGTTCACCCCTCCACTTT
j_call: TRBJ2-2; cdr3_length: 14; d_call: TRBD2; clone_size: -; v_call: TRBV19; cdr3_aa: CASSAGLASGELFF; cdr3_nt: TGTGCCAGTAGTGCGGGACTAGCCTCCGGGGAGCTGTTTTTT
j_call: TRBJ2-5; cdr3_length: 15; d_call: TRBD1; clone_size: -; v_call: TRBV30; cdr3_aa: CAWRGIQGAGETQYF; cdr3_nt: TGTGCCTGGAGAGGGATACAGGGGGCTGGAGAGACCCAGTACTTC
j_call: TRBJ1-2; cdr3_length: 13; d_call: -; clone_size: -; v_call: TRBV3-1/TRBV3-2; cdr3_aa: CASSQGPLYGYTF; cdr3_nt: TGTGCCAGCAGCCAAGGTCCGTTGTATGGCTACACCTTC
j_call: TRBJ2-3; cdr3_length: 14; d_call: -; clone_size: once; v_call: TRBV11-3; cdr3_aa: CASSFGTGGSTQYF; cdr3_nt: TGTGCCAGCAGCTTCGGGACTGGGGGAAGTACGCAGTATTTT
j_call: TRBJ1-2; cdr3_length: 16; d_call: TRBD1; clone_size: -; v_call: TRBV3-1/TRBV3-2; cdr3_aa: CASSQEGRDRNYGYTF; cdr3_nt: TGTGCCAGCAGCCAAGAGGGTCGGGACAGGAACTATGGCTACACCTTC
j_call: TRBJ1-1; cdr3_length: 12; d_call: -; clone_size: -; v_call: TRBV2; cdr3_aa: CASNRGNTEAFF; cdr3_nt: TGTGCCAGCAATCGGGGTAACACTGAAGCTTTCTTT
j_call: TRBJ2-7; cdr3_length: 13; d_call: -; clone_size: -; v_call: TRBV12-3/TRBV12-4; cdr3_aa: CASSLAQGTEQYF; cdr3_nt: TGTGCCAGCAGTTTAGCCCAGGGGACCGAGCAGTACTTC
j_call: TRBJ1-2; cdr3_length: 16; d_call: TRBD1; clone_size: -; v_call: TRBV7-6; cdr3_aa: CASSQQPGQDYYGYTF; cdr3_nt: TGTGCCAGCAGCCAACAACCAGGACAGGACTACTATGGCTACACCTTC
j_call: TRBJ1-3; cdr3_length: 16; d_call: TRBD1; clone_size: -; v_call: TRBV18; cdr3_aa: CASSQGQGSTGNTIYF; cdr3_nt: TGTGCCAGCTCTCAAGGACAGGGAAGCACTGGAAACACCATATATTTT
j_call: TRBJ1-2; cdr3_length: 14; d_call: TRBD1; clone_size: -; v_call: TRBV19; cdr3_aa: CASTPGQGNYGYTF; cdr3_nt: TGTGCCAGTACCCCGGGACAGGGGAACTATGGCTACACCTTC
j_call: TRBJ1-1; cdr3_length: 15; d_call: -; clone_size: once; v_call: TRBV6-6; cdr3_aa: CASSQDRQSNTEAFF; cdr3_nt: TGTGCCAGCAGTCAAGACAGACAGAGTAACACTGAAGCTTTCTTT
j_call: TRBJ2-2; cdr3_length: 16; d_call: TRBD2; clone_size: -; v_call: TRBV5-1; cdr3_aa: CASGNRLAGTTGELFF; cdr3_nt: TGCGCCAGCGGGAATAGACTAGCGGGGACCACCGGGGAGCTGTTTTTT
j_call: TRBJ2-5; cdr3_length: 14; d_call: -; clone_size: -; v_call: TRBV30; cdr3_aa: CAWSVGLPQETQYF; cdr3_nt: TGTGCCTGGAGTGTTGGGCTACCTCAAGAGACCCAGTACTTC
j_call: TRBJ1-2; cdr3_length: 13; d_call: -; clone_size: -; v_call: TRBV6-5; cdr3_aa: CASRVHPNEGYTF; cdr3_nt: TGTGCCAGCAGGGTCCACCCTAACGAGGGCTACACCTTC
j_call: TRBJ1-6; cdr3_length: 13; d_call: TRBD1; clone_size: -; v_call: TRBV30; cdr3_aa: CAWSRDRASPLHF; cdr3_nt: TGTGCCTGGAGTAGGGACAGGGCCTCACCCCTCCACTTT
j_call: TRBJ1-2; cdr3_length: 13; d_call: -; clone_size: -; v_call: TRBV28; cdr3_aa: CASSLRGGYGYTF; cdr3_nt: TGTGCCAGCAGTTTACGGGGGGGCTATGGCTACACCTTC
j_call: TRBJ1-2; cdr3_length: 12; d_call: -; clone_size: -; v_call: TRBV3-1/TRBV3-2; cdr3_aa: CASSRDIYGYTF; cdr3_nt: TGTGCCAGCAGCCGGGACATCTATGGCTACACCTTC
j_call: TRBJ2-3; cdr3_length: 14; d_call: -; clone_size: once; v_call: TRBV24-1; cdr3_aa: CATQGNLPRDTQYF; cdr3_nt: TGTGCCACCCAGGGTAATCTCCCGAGAGATACGCAGTATTTT
j_call: TRBJ2-7; cdr3_length: 13; d_call: -; clone_size: few; v_call: TRBV4-1; cdr3_aa: CASSQKQGYEQYF; cdr3_nt: TGCGCCAGCAGCCAAAAACAGGGCTACGAGCAGTACTTC
j_call: TRBJ2-4; cdr3_length: 14; d_call: -; clone_size: -; v_call: TRBV10-2; cdr3_aa: CASMAGLAKNIQYF; cdr3_nt: TGCGCCAGCATGGCGGGTTTAGCCAAAAACATTCAGTACTTC
j_call: TRBJ2-6; cdr3_length: 15; d_call: -; clone_size: -; v_call: TRBV15; cdr3_aa: CATSRDLSGANVLTF; cdr3_nt: TGTGCCACCAGCAGAGATCTTTCTGGGGCCAACGTCCTGACTTTC
j_call: TRBJ1-1; cdr3_length: 14; d_call: -; clone_size: -; v_call: TRBV28; cdr3_aa: CAVFAGGKRAEAFF; cdr3_nt: TGTGCCGTTTTTGCGGGGGGGAAGAGGGCTGAAGCTTTCTTT
j_call: TRBJ1-6; cdr3_length: 13; d_call: TRBD1; clone_size: -; v_call: TRBV10-3; cdr3_aa: CASRDRYNSPLHF; cdr3_nt: TGTGCCAGCCGGGACAGATATAATTCACCCCTCCACTTT
j_call: TRBJ1-5; cdr3_length: 12; d_call: -; clone_size: -; v_call: TRBV28; cdr3_aa: CASNAGTTAQHF; cdr3_nt: TGTGCCAGCAATGCCGGGACAACGGCCCAGCATTTT
j_call: TRBJ2-1; cdr3_length: 14; d_call: -; clone_size: -; v_call: TRBV5-6; cdr3_aa: CASRLLVGINEQFF; cdr3_nt: TGTGCCAGCAGGTTACTAGTGGGAATCAATGAGCAGTTCTTC